One T cell receptor (beta chain) is described in this entry. The sample belongs to a study of blood T cell repertoires in COVID-19. Study-level information: Researchers got acute and convalescent COVID-19 samples from the United States, Italy and Spain. PBMCs, B-cell-depleted T cells, or T cells provided the cDNA or gDNA that made up the material.

In the study's own analysis: Researchers report that nucleated cell counts were estimated from reference gene primer amplification. Using immunoSEQ multiplex PCR, the repertoire was profiled, and TCRdb retains in-frame clones only, with some absent. That table is the source of V, J and clone size, and D and trimming were worked out from the DNA. The data contain fewer than 250,000 clones, about nine tenths of them singletons. This CDR3 comprises 17 residues. Trimming shortened V by 4 bases and J by 4 bases, and 22 bases separated the two germline ends. Germline V gives CDR1 LGHDT, CDR2 YNNKEL (reference sequence).

This receptor was taken from a young man with acute or convalescent COVID-19. The chain recombines TRBV3-1 (or the pseudogene TRBV3-2) with TRBJ1-1; no firm D call. The sequencing input was peripheral blood. CDR3 amino acids: CASSRQGGLSTGTEAFF. In DNA form, the CDR3 reads TGTGCCAGCAGCCGCCAAGGAGGGCTAAGTACGGGCACTGAAGCTTTCTTT.